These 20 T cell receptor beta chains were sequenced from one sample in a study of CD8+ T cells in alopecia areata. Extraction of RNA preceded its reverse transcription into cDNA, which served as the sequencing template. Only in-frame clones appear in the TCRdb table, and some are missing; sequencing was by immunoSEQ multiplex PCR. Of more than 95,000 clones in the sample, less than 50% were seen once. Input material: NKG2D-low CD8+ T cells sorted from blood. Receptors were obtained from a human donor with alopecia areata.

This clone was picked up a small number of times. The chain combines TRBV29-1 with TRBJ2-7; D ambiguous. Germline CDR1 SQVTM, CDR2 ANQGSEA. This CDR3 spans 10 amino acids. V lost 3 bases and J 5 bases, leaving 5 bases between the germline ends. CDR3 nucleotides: TGCAGCGTTGAGGGGAACGAGCAGTACTTC. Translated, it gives CSVEGNEQYF.

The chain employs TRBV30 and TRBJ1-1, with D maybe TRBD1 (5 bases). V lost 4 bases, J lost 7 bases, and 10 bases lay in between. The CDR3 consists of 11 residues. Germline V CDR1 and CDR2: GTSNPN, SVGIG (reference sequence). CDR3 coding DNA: TGTGCCTGGACCCGGGGGATTGAAGCTTTCTTT. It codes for CAWTRGIEAFF.

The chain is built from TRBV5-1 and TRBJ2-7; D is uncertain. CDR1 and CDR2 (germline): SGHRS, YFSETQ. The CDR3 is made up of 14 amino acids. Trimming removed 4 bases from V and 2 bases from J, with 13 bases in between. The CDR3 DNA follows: TGCGCCAGCAGCCCTGAAAACCCAACCTACGAGCAGTACTTC. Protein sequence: CASSPENPTYEQYF.

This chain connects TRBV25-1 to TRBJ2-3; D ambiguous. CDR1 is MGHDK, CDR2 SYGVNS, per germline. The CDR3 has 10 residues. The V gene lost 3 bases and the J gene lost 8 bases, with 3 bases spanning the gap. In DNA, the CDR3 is TGTGCCAGCAGTGACGGTACGCAGTATTTT. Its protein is CASSDGTQYF.

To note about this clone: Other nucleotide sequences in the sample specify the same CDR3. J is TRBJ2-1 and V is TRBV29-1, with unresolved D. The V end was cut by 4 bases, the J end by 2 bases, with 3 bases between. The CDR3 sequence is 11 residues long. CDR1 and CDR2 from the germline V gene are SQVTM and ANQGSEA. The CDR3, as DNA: TGCAGCGTTGTTGCCTACAATGAGCAGTTCTTC. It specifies CSVVAYNEQFF.

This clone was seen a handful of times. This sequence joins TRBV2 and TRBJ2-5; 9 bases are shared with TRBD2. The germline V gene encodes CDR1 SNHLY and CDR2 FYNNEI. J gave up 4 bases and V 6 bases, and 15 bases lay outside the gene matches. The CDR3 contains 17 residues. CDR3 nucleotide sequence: TGTGCCAGCAGGACTGATCCGACCGGACTAGCGCGAGAGACCCAGTACTTC. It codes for CASRTDPTGLARETQYF.

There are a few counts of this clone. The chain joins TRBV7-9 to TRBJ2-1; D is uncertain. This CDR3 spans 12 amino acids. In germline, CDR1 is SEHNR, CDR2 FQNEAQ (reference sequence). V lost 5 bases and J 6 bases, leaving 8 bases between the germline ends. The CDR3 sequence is CASSIMGNEQFF. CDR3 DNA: TGTGCCAGCAGCATTATGGGCAATGAGCAGTTCTTC.

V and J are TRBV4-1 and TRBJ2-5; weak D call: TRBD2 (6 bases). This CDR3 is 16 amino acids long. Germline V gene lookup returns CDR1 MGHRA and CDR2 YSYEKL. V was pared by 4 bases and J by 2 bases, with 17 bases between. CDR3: CASSRRSGVQQETQYF. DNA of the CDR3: TGCGCCAGCAGCCGCCGATCGGGGGTACAACAAGAGACCCAGTACTTC.

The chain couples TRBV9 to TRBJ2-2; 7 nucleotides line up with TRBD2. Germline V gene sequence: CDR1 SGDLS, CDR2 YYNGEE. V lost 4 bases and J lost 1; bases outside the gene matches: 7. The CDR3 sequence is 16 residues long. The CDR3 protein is CASSPRTRGNTGELFF. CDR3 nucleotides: TGTGCCAGCAGCCCCAGGACTAGAGGGAACACCGGGGAGCTGTTTTTT.

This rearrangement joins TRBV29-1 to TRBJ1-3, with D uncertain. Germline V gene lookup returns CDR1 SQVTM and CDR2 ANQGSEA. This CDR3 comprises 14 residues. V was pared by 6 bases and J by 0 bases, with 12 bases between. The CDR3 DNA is TGCAGCGTCACTGGGGTTGCCTCTGGAAACACCATATATTTT. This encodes CSVTGVASGNTIYF. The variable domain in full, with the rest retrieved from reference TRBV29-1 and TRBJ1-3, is SAVISQKPSRDICQRGTSLTIQCQVDSQVTMMFWYRQQPGQSLTLIATANQGSEATYESGFVIDKFPISRPNLTFSTLTVSNMSPEDSSIYLCSVTGVASGNTIYFGEGSWLTVV.

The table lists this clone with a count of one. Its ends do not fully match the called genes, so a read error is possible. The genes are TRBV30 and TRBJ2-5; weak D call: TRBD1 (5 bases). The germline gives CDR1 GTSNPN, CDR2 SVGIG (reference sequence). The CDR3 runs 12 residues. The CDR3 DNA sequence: TGTGCCTGGGCAGGGTTACGAGAGGCCCAGTACTTC. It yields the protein CAWAGLREAQYF.

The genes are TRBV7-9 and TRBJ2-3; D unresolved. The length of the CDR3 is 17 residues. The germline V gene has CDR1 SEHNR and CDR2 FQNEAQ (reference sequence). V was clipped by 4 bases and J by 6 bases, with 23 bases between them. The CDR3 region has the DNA TGTGCCAGCAGCTCTCCCGGACGAACAGAAAAAGGCGATACGCAGTATTTT. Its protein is CASSSPGRTEKGDTQYF.

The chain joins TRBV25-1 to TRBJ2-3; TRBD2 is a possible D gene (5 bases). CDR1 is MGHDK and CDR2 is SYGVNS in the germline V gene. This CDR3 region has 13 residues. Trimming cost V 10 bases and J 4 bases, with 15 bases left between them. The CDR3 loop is CAIPSEAPDTQYF. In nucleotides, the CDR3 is TGTGCCATCCCCTCGGAGGCCCCAGATACGCAGTATTTT.

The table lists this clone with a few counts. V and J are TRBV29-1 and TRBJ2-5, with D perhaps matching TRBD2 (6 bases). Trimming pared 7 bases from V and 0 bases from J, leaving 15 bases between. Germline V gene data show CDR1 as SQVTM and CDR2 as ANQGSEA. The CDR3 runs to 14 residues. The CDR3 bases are TGCAGCGCCACGGGACGGGAGTACCAAGAGACCCAGTACTTC. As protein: CSATGREYQETQYF.

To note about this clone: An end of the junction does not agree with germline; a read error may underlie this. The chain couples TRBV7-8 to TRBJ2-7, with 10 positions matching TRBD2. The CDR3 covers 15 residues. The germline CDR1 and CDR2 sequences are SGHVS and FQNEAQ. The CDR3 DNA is TGTGCCAGCAGCCTAGCTAGCGGGAGTGCCTACGAGCAGTACTTC. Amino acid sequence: CASSLASGSAYEQYF.

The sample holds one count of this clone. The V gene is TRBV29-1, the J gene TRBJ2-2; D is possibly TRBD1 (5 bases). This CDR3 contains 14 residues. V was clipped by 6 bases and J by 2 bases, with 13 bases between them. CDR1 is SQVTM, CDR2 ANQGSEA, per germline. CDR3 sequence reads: CSVVDRDNTGELFF. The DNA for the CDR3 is TGCAGCGTCGTCGACAGAGATAACACCGGGGAGCTGTTTTTT.

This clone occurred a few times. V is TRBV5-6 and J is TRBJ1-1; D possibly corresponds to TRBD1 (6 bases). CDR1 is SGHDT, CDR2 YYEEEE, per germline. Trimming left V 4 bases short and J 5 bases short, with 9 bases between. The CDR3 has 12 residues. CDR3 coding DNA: TGTGCCAGCAGCCCGCAGGGGACTGAAGCTTTCTTT. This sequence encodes CASSPQGTEAFF.

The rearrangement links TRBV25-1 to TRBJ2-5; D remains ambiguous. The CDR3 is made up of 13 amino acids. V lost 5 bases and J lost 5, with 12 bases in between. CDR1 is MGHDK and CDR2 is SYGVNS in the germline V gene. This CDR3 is CASSTEFGETQYF. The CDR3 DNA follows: TGTGCCAGCAGTACTGAATTCGGGGAGACCCAGTACTTC.

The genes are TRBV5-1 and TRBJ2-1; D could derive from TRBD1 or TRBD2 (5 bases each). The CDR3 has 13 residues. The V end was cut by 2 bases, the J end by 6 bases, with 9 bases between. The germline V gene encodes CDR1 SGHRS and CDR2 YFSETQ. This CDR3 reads CASSFSGSNEQFF. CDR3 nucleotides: TGCGCCAGCAGCTTTTCAGGGAGCAATGAGCAGTTCTTC.

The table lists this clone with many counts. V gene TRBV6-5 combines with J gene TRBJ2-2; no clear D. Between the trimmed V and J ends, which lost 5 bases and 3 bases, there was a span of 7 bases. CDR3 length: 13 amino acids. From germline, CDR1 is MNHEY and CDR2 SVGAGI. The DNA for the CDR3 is TGTGCCAGCAGTACCCACCACACCGGGGAGCTGTTTTTT. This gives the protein CASSTHHTGELFF.